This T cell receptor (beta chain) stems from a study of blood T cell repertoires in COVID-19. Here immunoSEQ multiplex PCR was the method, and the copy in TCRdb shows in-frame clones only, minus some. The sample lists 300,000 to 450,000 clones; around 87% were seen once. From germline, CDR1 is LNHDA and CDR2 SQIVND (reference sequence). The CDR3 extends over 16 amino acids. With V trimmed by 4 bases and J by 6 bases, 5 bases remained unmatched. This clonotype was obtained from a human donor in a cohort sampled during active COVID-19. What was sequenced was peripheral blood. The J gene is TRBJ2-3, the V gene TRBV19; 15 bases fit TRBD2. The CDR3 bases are TGTGCCAGTAGTAGGGGGACTAGCGGGAGGACTGATACGCAGTATTTT. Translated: CASSRGTSGRTDTQYF.